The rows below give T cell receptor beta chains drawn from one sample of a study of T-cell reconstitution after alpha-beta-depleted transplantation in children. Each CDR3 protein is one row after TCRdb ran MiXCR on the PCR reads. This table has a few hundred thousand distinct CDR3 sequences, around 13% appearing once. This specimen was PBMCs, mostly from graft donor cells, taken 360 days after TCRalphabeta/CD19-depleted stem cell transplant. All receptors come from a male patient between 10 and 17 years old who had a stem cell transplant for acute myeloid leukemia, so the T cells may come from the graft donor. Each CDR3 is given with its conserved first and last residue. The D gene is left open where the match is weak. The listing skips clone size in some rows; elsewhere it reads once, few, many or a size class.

cdr3_nt: TGCGCCAGCAGCCAATCCGGGACCTCAGAAGGGGAGCTGTTTTTT
cdr3_aa: CASSQSGTSEGELFF
clone_size: many
j_call: TRBJ2-2
d_call: .
v_call: TRBV4-3

cdr3_nt: TGCGCCAGCAGCCCGGCCGGCCCGGTAGATACGCAGTATTTT
cdr3_aa: CASSPAGPVDTQYF
clone_size: many
j_call: TRBJ2-3
d_call: .
v_call: TRBV5-1

cdr3_nt: TGTGCCACCAGTGACCCAGAGGGGTCGAGAGCCTACGAGCAGTACTTC
cdr3_aa: CATSDPEGSRAYEQYF
clone_size: few
j_call: TRBJ2-7
d_call: .
v_call: TRBV24-1

cdr3_nt: TGTGCCAGCAGTAGGGCTCTGGGGGCCTACGAGCAGTACTTC
cdr3_aa: CASSRALGAYEQYF
clone_size: .
j_call: TRBJ2-7
d_call: .
v_call: TRBV27

cdr3_nt: TGTGCCAGCAGTTTGCCCGGACAGGGGGCTGGTGGGGCCAACGTCCTGACTTTC
cdr3_aa: CASSLPGQGAGGANVLTF
clone_size: few
j_call: TRBJ2-6
d_call: TRBD1
v_call: TRBV12-3/TRBV12-4

cdr3_nt: TGTGCCAGCATGGAGCCAGCGGGAGGGGGATCAGATACGCAGTATTTT
cdr3_aa: CASMEPAGGGSDTQYF
clone_size: many
j_call: TRBJ2-3
d_call: TRBD2
v_call: TRBV5-6

cdr3_nt: TGTGCCAGCAGTTCCCCTCTAGCGGGAGGACCCGGGGAGCTGTTTTTT
cdr3_aa: CASSSPLAGGPGELFF
clone_size: few
j_call: TRBJ2-2
d_call: TRBD2
v_call: TRBV12-3/TRBV12-4

cdr3_nt: TGTGCCAGCAATTTAGGGACTTCGACCGGGGAGCTGTTTTTT
cdr3_aa: CASNLGTSTGELFF
clone_size: many
j_call: TRBJ2-2
d_call: .
v_call: TRBV28

cdr3_nt: TGTGCCAGCAGCTCTTTTCCCCCTAGCGGGAGGGCTTGGGAGCAGTACTTC
cdr3_aa: CASSSFPPSGRAWEQYF
clone_size: few
j_call: TRBJ2-7
d_call: TRBD2
v_call: TRBV7-3

cdr3_nt: TGTGCCAGCAGTCAAACCGGGTTCCAAGAGACCCAGTACTTC
cdr3_aa: CASSQTGFQETQYF
clone_size: many
j_call: TRBJ2-5
d_call: .
v_call: TRBV6-1

cdr3_nt: TGTGCCAGCAGCGCACACTCTAGCGGGAGTAAGTACGAGCAGTACTTC
cdr3_aa: CASSAHSSGSKYEQYF
clone_size: .
j_call: TRBJ2-7
d_call: TRBD2
v_call: TRBV9

cdr3_nt: TGTGCCAGCAGCCAAGGCCTTCGGACAGGGACCTACGAGCAGTACTTC
cdr3_aa: CASSQGLRTGTYEQYF
clone_size: .
j_call: TRBJ2-7
d_call: TRBD1
v_call: TRBV4-2

cdr3_nt: TGTGCCTGGAGCACTGGAGCAGGGTCTTACGAGCAGTACTTC
cdr3_aa: CAWSTGAGSYEQYF
clone_size: .
j_call: TRBJ2-7
d_call: .
v_call: TRBV30

cdr3_nt: TGTGCCAGCAGCTTAAGGAGGTCGGGTCTCCAAGAGACCCAGTACTTC
cdr3_aa: CASSLRRSGLQETQYF
clone_size: few
j_call: TRBJ2-5
d_call: .
v_call: TRBV7-8

cdr3_nt: TGCAGTGCACTCTGGGGGTATAGCAATCAGCCCCAGCATTTT
cdr3_aa: CSALWGYSNQPQHF
clone_size: many
j_call: TRBJ1-5
d_call: .
v_call: TRBV20-1

cdr3_nt: TGTGCCAGCAGTTACGACAGGGGGAAAGGCAAAAACATTCAGTACTTC
cdr3_aa: CASSYDRGKGKNIQYF
clone_size: .
j_call: TRBJ2-4
d_call: TRBD1
v_call: TRBV6-2/TRBV6-3

cdr3_nt: TGTGCCAGCAGTTTTAAGGAGACCGGGTCCTACGAGCAGTACTTC
cdr3_aa: CASSFKETGSYEQYF
clone_size: many
j_call: TRBJ2-7
d_call: .
v_call: TRBV12-3/TRBV12-4

cdr3_nt: TGCAGTGCTAATCTAGCGGTCACTAGCACAGATACGCAGTATTTT
cdr3_aa: CSANLAVTSTDTQYF
clone_size: few
j_call: TRBJ2-3
d_call: TRBD2
v_call: TRBV20-1

cdr3_nt: TGTGCCAGCTCCGGGTCTGGGCGACTCTCCTACGAGCAGTACTTC
cdr3_aa: CASSGSGRLSYEQYF
clone_size: few
j_call: TRBJ2-7
d_call: .
v_call: TRBV7-9

cdr3_nt: TGCAGCGTTCAAGACCTTAGCTCCTACGAGCAGTACTTC
cdr3_aa: CSVQDLSSYEQYF
clone_size: many
j_call: TRBJ2-7
d_call: .
v_call: TRBV29-1

cdr3_nt: TGTGCCAGTAGTGTCCAGGTAAATAACGAGCAGTACTTC
cdr3_aa: CASSVQVNNEQYF
clone_size: once
j_call: TRBJ2-7
d_call: .
v_call: TRBV19

cdr3_nt: TGTGCCAGCAGCTTTAGCCCGACCCGTATGCAGGAGCTGTTTTTT
cdr3_aa: CASSFSPTRMQELFF
clone_size: few
j_call: TRBJ2-2
d_call: .
v_call: TRBV5-5

cdr3_nt: TGTGCCAGCAGTTTATGGGCAGGGCTCACAGAAAACGAGCAGTACTTC
cdr3_aa: CASSLWAGLTENEQYF
clone_size: few
j_call: TRBJ2-7
d_call: .
v_call: TRBV28

cdr3_nt: TGCAGTGCTAGGGGGGGAGGTTCCTACGAGCAGTACTTC
cdr3_aa: CSARGGGSYEQYF
clone_size: few
j_call: TRBJ2-7
d_call: .
v_call: TRBV20-1

cdr3_nt: TGCAGTGCTAGAACCCCGGGGGCCTTCAGGGTGAACACTGAAGCTTTCTTT
cdr3_aa: CSARTPGAFRVNTEAFF
clone_size: few
j_call: TRBJ1-1
d_call: .
v_call: TRBV20-1

cdr3_nt: TGCAGCGTTAGAGGGCGCTTGAGCTACGAGCAGTACTTC
cdr3_aa: CSVRGRLSYEQYF
clone_size: .
j_call: TRBJ2-7
d_call: .
v_call: TRBV29-1

cdr3_nt: TGTGCCAGCAGCCAAGCCCGGATCGCCTACGAGCAGTACTTC
cdr3_aa: CASSQARIAYEQYF
clone_size: few
j_call: TRBJ2-7
d_call: .
v_call: TRBV4-2

cdr3_nt: TGTGCCAGCAGTTTAGCGGGACAGGGTAGCAATCAGCCCCAGCATTTT
cdr3_aa: CASSLAGQGSNQPQHF
clone_size: .
j_call: TRBJ1-5
d_call: TRBD1
v_call: TRBV12-3/TRBV12-4

cdr3_nt: TGTGCCAGCAGCGCGTCCGGGACATTGACCGGGGAGCTGTTTTTT
cdr3_aa: CASSASGTLTGELFF
clone_size: few
j_call: TRBJ2-2
d_call: .
v_call: TRBV9

cdr3_nt: TGTGCCAGCAGCCCCAGGACTAGCAGATACAATGAGCAGTTCTTC
cdr3_aa: CASSPRTSRYNEQFF
clone_size: many
j_call: TRBJ2-1
d_call: TRBD2
v_call: TRBV3-1

cdr3_nt: TGCGCCAGCAGCTTGGGTCCCGCGGACTTAACCGGGGAGCTGTTTTTT
cdr3_aa: CASSLGPADLTGELFF
clone_size: few
j_call: TRBJ2-2
d_call: .
v_call: TRBV5-1

cdr3_nt: TGCAGTACCGACAGGGGTGCGATGAATGAGCAGTTCTTC
cdr3_aa: CSTDRGAMNEQFF
clone_size: .
j_call: TRBJ2-1
d_call: TRBD1
v_call: TRBV20-1

cdr3_nt: TGCAGTGGGGCCCGTGGCACAGATACGCAGTATTTT
cdr3_aa: CSGARGTDTQYF
clone_size: many
j_call: TRBJ2-3
d_call: .
v_call: TRBV20-1

cdr3_nt: TGTGCTAGCAGCCCGGAGACTAGGCTGGATGAGCAGTTCTTC
cdr3_aa: CASSPETRLDEQFF
clone_size: few
j_call: TRBJ2-1
d_call: .
v_call: TRBV7-7

cdr3_nt: TGTGCCAGCGGCTCAGGGTTTGGCTACACCTTC
cdr3_aa: CASGSGFGYTF
clone_size: .
j_call: TRBJ1-2
d_call: .
v_call: TRBV28

cdr3_nt: TGTGCCGGAGGGAGGGATTACGAGCAGTACTTC
cdr3_aa: CAGGRDYEQYF
clone_size: few
j_call: TRBJ2-7
d_call: TRBD2
v_call: TRBV6-2/TRBV6-3

cdr3_nt: TGTGCCAGTACTAGCGGGAGTAAGCAGTTCTTC
cdr3_aa: CASTSGSKQFF
clone_size: few
j_call: TRBJ2-1
d_call: TRBD2
v_call: TRBV19

cdr3_nt: TGTGCCAGCAGCTTGTCCCGGGACCACTTGGAGACCCAGTACTTC
cdr3_aa: CASSLSRDHLETQYF
clone_size: .
j_call: TRBJ2-5
d_call: .
v_call: TRBV5-6

cdr3_nt: TGCAGCGTTGGGGGACAGGGGGCTGGCCCTGAAGCTTTCTTT
cdr3_aa: CSVGGQGAGPEAFF
clone_size: .
j_call: TRBJ1-1
d_call: TRBD1
v_call: TRBV29-1

cdr3_nt: TGTGCCATCAGGGGACAGGGCCGCACAGATACGCAGTATTTT
cdr3_aa: CAIRGQGRTDTQYF
clone_size: few
j_call: TRBJ2-3
d_call: TRBD1
v_call: TRBV10-3

cdr3_nt: TGTGCCAGCAGTTTTTGGACTAGCGGGAGATTGAACGAGCAGTACTTC
cdr3_aa: CASSFWTSGRLNEQYF
clone_size: few
j_call: TRBJ2-7
d_call: TRBD2
v_call: TRBV7-9

cdr3_nt: TGTGCCAGCCTACCAGGGTGGCTGAACACTGAAGCTTTCTTT
cdr3_aa: CASLPGWLNTEAFF
clone_size: .
j_call: TRBJ1-1
d_call: .
v_call: TRBV6-2/TRBV6-3

cdr3_nt: TGCGCCAGCAGCCAAGGTAGTCAGCGGGGCGGTTTCGAGACCCAGTACTTC
cdr3_aa: CASSQGSQRGGFETQYF
clone_size: once
j_call: TRBJ2-5
d_call: TRBD2
v_call: TRBV4-1

cdr3_nt: TGCGCCAGCAATCGCGGGATAAGGTACGAGCAGTACTTC
cdr3_aa: CASNRGIRYEQYF
clone_size: few
j_call: TRBJ2-7
d_call: .
v_call: TRBV10-2

cdr3_nt: TGTGCCAGTAGTAGGACGGGGTCCAGGTACAATGAGCAGTTCTTC
cdr3_aa: CASSRTGSRYNEQFF
clone_size: many
j_call: TRBJ2-1
d_call: .
v_call: TRBV19

cdr3_nt: TGTGCCAGCAGCCAATATATTGACCCCTACAATGAGCAGTTCTTC
cdr3_aa: CASSQYIDPYNEQFF
clone_size: .
j_call: TRBJ2-1
d_call: .
v_call: TRBV3-1

cdr3_nt: TGTGCCAGCAGCCCCCGGGACAGGGTAAAGTACGAGCAGTACTTC
cdr3_aa: CASSPRDRVKYEQYF
clone_size: .
j_call: TRBJ2-7
d_call: TRBD1
v_call: TRBV7-9

cdr3_nt: TGTGCTAGTGGGGGGGGATTGAACACCGGGGAGCTGTTTTTT
cdr3_aa: CASGGGLNTGELFF
clone_size: .
j_call: TRBJ2-2
d_call: TRBD2
v_call: TRBV27

cdr3_nt: TGTGCCACCACACGGGATTACTCTGGAAACACCATATATTTT
cdr3_aa: CATTRDYSGNTIYF
clone_size: few
j_call: TRBJ1-3
d_call: .
v_call: TRBV12-3/TRBV12-4

cdr3_nt: TGTGCCAGCAGGTCCCTTACGGGAACTGAAGCTTTCTTT
cdr3_aa: CASRSLTGTEAFF
clone_size: .
j_call: TRBJ1-1
d_call: .
v_call: TRBV12-3/TRBV12-4

cdr3_nt: TGCAGCGCCGCACCGAAACAGGGGGCGTCTTCCTACGAGCAGTACTTC
cdr3_aa: CSAAPKQGASSYEQYF
clone_size: .
j_call: TRBJ2-7
d_call: TRBD1
v_call: TRBV29-1

cdr3_nt: TGTGCCAGCAGTAGGCCGGGACAGGGGGCACGGGAGCAGTTCTTC
cdr3_aa: CASSRPGQGAREQFF
clone_size: .
j_call: TRBJ2-1
d_call: TRBD1
v_call: TRBV6-2/TRBV6-3

cdr3_nt: TGTGCCAGCAGAAGCACCGGGACAGGGTACAATGAGCAGTTCTTC
cdr3_aa: CASRSTGTGYNEQFF
clone_size: few
j_call: TRBJ2-1
d_call: TRBD1
v_call: TRBV6-1

cdr3_nt: TGTGCCAGCAGTGATATCCTAGCCGATACGCAGTATTTT
cdr3_aa: CASSDILADTQYF
clone_size: .
j_call: TRBJ2-3
d_call: .
v_call: TRBV12-3/TRBV12-4

cdr3_nt: TGCGCCAGCAGCTCGGAGAGAGGTCAAAACACCGGGGAGCTGTTTTTT
cdr3_aa: CASSSERGQNTGELFF
clone_size: .
j_call: TRBJ2-2
d_call: .
v_call: TRBV4-3